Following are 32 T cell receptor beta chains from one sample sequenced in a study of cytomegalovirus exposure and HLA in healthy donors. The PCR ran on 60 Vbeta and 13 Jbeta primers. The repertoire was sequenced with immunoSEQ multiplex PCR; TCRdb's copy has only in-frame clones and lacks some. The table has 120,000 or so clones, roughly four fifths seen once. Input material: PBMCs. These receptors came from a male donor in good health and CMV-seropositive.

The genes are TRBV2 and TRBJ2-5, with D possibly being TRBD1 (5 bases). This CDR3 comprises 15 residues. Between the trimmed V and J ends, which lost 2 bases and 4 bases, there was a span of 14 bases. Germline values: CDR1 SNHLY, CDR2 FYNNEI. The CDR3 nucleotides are TGTGCCAGCAGTGAACAGGGTAGAGTGTCAGAGACCCAGTACTTC. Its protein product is CASSEQGRVSETQYF.

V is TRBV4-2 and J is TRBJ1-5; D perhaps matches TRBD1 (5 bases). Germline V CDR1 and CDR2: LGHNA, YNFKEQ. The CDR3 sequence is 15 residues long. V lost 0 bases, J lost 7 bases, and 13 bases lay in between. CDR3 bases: TGTGCCAGCAGCCAAGACGGGCAGGGTGGGCAGCCCCAGCATTTT. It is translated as CASSQDGQGGQPQHF.

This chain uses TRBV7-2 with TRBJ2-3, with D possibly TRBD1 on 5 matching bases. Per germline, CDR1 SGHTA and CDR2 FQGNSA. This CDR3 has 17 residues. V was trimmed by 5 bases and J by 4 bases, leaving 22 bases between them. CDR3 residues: CASSIYGTLTDPDTQYF. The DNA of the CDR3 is TGTGCCAGCAGCATATACGGCACTTTGACAGACCCAGATACGCAGTATTTT. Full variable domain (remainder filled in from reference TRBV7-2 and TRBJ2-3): GAGVSQSPSNKVTEKGKDVELRCDPISGHTALYWYRQSLGQGLEFLIYFQGNSAPDKSGLPSDRFSAERTGGSVSTLTIQRTQQEDSAVYLCASSIYGTLTDPDTQYFGPGTRLTVL.

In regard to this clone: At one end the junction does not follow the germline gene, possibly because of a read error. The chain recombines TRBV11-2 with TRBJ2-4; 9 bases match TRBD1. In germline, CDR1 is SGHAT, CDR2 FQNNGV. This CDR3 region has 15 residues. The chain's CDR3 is CASSWDRVGGNSQYF. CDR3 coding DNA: TGTGCCAGCAGCTGGGACAGGGTGGGAGGAAACAGTCAGTACTTC.

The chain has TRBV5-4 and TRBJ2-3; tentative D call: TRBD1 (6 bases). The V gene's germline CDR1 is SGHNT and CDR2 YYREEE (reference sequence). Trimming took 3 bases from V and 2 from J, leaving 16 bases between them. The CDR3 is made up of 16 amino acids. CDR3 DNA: TGTGCCAGCAGCTCACTTAGGGGGAGCTACACAGATACGCAGTATTTT. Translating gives CASSSLRGSYTDTQYF.

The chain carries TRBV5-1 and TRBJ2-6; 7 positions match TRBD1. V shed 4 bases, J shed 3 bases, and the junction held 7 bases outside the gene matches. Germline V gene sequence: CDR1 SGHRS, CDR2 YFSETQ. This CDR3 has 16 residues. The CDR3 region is CASSPYRGGGANVLTF. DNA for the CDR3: TGCGCCAGCAGCCCCTACAGGGGCGGTGGGGCCAACGTCCTGACTTTC.

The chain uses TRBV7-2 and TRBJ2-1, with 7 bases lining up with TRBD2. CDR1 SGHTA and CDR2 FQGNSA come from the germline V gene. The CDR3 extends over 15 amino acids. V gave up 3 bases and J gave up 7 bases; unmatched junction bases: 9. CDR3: CASSFTVGRENEQFF. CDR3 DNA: TGTGCCAGCAGCTTTACCGTCGGGCGGGAGAATGAGCAGTTCTTC.

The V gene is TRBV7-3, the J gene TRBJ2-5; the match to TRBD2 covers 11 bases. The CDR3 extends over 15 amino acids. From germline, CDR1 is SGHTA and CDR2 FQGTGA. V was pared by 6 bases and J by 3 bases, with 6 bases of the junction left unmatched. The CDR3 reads CASSSTSGTEETQYF. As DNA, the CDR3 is TGTGCCAGCAGTTCGACTAGCGGGACGGAAGAGACCCAGTACTTC.

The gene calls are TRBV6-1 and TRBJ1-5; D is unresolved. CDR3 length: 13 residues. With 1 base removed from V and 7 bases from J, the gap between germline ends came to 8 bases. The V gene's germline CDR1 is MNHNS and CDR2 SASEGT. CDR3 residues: CASSEGGYQPQHF. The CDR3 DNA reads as TGTGCCAGCAGTGAAGGCGGGTACCAGCCCCAGCATTTT.

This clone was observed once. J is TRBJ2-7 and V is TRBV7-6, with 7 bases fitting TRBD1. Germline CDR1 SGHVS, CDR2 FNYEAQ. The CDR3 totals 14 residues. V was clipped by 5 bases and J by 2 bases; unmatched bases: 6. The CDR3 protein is CASSQLQGPYEQYF. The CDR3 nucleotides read TGTGCCAGCAGCCAACTACAGGGGCCCTACGAGCAGTACTTC.

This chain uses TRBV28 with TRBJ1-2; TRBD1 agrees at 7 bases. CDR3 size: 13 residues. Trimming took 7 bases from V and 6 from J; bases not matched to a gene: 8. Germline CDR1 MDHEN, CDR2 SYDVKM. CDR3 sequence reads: CASIIQGGDGYTF. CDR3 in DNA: TGTGCCAGCATCATTCAGGGGGGAGATGGCTACACCTTC.

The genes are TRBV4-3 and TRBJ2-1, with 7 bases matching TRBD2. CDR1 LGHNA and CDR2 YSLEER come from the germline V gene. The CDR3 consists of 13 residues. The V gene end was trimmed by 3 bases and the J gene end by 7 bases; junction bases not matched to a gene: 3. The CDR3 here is CASSHSGQNEQFF. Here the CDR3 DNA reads TGCGCCAGCAGCCATAGCGGGCAGAATGAGCAGTTCTTC.

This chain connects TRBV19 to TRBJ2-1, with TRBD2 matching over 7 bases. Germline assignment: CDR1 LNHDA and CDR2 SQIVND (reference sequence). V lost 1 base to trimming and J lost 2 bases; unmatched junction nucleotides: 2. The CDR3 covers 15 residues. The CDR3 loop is CASSIVLATYNEQFF. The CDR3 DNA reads TGTGCCAGTAGTATAGTACTAGCGACCTACAATGAGCAGTTCTTC. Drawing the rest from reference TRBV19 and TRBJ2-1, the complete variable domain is DGGITQSPKYLFRKEGQNVTLSCEQNLNHDAMYWYRQDPGQGLRLIYYSQIVNDFQKGDIAEGYSVSREKKESFPLTVTSAQKNPTAFYLCASSIVLATYNEQFFGPGTRLTVL.

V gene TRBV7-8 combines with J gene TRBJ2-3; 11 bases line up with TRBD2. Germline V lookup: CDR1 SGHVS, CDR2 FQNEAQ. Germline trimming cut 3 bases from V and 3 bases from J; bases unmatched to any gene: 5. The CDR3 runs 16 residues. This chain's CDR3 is CASSFGLAGGTDTQYF. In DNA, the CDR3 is TGTGCCAGCAGCTTCGGGCTAGCGGGAGGTACAGATACGCAGTATTTT. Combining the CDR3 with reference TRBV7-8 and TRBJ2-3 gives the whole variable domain GAGVSQSPRYKVAKRGQDVALRCDPISGHVSLFWYQQALGQGPEFLTYFQNEAQLDKSGLPSDRFFAERPEGSVSTLKIQRTQQEDSAVYLCASSFGLAGGTDTQYFGPGTRLTVL.

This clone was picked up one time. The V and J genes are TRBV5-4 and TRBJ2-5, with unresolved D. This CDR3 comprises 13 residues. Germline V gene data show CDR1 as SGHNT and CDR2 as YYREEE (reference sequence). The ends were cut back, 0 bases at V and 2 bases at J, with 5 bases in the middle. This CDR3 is CASSLGQQETQYF. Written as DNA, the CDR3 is TGTGCCAGCAGCTTGGGTCAGCAAGAGACCCAGTACTTC.

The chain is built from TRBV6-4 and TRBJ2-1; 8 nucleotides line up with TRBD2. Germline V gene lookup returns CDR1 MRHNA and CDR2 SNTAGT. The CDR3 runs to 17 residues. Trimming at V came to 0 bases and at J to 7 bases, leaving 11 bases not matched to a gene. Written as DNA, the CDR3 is TGTGCCAGCAGTGACTCGCGGGGGGAGGGGGGGAGGAATGAGCAGTTCTTC. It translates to CASSDSRGEGGRNEQFF.

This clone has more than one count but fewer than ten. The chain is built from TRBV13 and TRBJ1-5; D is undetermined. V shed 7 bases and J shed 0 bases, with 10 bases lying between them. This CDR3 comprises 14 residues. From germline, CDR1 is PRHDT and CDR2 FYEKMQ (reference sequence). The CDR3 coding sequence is TGTGCCAGCAAACTTGGGCGTAGCAATCAGCCCCAGCATTTT. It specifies CASKLGRSNQPQHF.

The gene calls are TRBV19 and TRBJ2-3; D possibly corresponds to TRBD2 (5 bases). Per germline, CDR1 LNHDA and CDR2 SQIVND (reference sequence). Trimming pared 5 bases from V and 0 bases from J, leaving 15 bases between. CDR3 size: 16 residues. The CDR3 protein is CASSPRGKASTDTQYF. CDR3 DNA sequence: TGTGCCAGTAGTCCCCGAGGGAAGGCTAGCACAGATACGCAGTATTTT.

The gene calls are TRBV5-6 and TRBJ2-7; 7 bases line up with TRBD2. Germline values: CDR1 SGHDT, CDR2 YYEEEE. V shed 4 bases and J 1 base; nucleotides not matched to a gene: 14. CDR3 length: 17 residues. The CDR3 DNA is TGTGCCAGCAGCCCCGGGCGGGGGAGGGAAGTTTCCTACGAGCAGTACTTC. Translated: CASSPGRGREVSYEQYF.

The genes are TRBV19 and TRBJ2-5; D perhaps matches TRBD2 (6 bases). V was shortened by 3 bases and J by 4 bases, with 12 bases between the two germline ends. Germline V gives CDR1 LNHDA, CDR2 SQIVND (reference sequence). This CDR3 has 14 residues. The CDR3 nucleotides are TGTGCCAGTAGTATGGCGGGGCTCACAGAGACCCAGTACTTC. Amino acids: CASSMAGLTETQYF.

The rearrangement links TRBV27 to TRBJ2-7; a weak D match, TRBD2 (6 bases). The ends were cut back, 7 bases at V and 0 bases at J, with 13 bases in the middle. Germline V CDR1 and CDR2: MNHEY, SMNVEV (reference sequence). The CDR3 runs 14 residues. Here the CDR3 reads CASNRDGSSYEQYF. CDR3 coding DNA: TGTGCCAGCAATCGGGACGGGAGCTCCTACGAGCAGTACTTC.

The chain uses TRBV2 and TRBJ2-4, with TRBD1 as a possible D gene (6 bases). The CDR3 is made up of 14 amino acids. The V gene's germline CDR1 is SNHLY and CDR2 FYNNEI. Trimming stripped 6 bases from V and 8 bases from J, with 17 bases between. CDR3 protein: CASRTGVAGDIQYF. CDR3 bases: TGTGCCAGCAGGACAGGCGTGGCAGGGGACATTCAGTACTTC.

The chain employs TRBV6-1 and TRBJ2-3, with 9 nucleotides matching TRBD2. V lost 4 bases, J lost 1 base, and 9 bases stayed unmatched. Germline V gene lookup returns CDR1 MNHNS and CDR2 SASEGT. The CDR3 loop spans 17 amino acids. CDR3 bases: TGTGCCAGCAGTGCGCTCTTTGGCGGGAGGGGCACAGATACGCAGTATTTT. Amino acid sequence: CASSALFGGRGTDTQYF.

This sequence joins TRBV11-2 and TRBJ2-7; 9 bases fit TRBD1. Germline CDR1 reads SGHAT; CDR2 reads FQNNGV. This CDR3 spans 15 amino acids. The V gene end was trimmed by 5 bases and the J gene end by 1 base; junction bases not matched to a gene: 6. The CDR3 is CASSPQTGGSYEQYF. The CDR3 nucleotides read TGTGCCAGCAGCCCCCAGACAGGGGGATCCTACGAGCAGTACTTC.

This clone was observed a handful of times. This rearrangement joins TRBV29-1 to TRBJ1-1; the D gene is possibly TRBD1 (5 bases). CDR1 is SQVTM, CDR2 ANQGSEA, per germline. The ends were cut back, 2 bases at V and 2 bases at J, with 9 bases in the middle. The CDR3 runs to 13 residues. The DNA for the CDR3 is TGCAGCGTTGAAAGGGACTTAAACACTGAAGCTTTCTTT. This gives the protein CSVERDLNTEAFF.

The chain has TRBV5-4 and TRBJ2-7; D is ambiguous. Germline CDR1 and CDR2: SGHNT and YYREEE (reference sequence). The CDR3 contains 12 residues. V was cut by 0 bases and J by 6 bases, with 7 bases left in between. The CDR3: CASSLDSGEQYF. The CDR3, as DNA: TGTGCCAGCAGCTTGGATTCCGGCGAGCAGTACTTC.

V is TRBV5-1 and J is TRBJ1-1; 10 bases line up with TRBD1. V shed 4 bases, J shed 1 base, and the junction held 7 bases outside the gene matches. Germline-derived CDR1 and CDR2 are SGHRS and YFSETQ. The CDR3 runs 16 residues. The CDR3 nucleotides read TGCGCCAGCAGCCCGGGGACAGGGGTAACGAACACTGAAGCTTTCTTT. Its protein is CASSPGTGVTNTEAFF. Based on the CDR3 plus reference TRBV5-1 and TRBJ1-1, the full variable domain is KAGVTQTPRYLIKTRGQQVTLSCSPISGHRSVSWYQQTPGQGLQFLFEYFSETQRNKGNFPGRFSGRQFSNSRSEMNVSTLELGDSALYLCASSPGTGVTNTEAFFGQGTRLTVV.

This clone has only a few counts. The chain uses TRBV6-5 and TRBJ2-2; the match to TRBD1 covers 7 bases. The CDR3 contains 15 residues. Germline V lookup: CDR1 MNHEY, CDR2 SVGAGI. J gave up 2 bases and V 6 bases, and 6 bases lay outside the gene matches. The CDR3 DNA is TGTGCCAGCAGCATACAGGGGATTAACACCGGGGAGCTGTTTTTT. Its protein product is CASSIQGINTGELFF.

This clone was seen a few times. CDR3 amino acids: CASSQDQGFGAFF. CDR3 in DNA: TGCGCCAGCAGCCAAGATCAGGGGTTTGGAGCTTTCTTT. The rearrangement uses TRBV4-3 and TRBJ1-1; tentatively, D is TRBD1 (6 bases). This CDR3 has 13 amino acids. Trimming left V 0 bases short and J 10 bases short, with 12 bases between. Germline V gene data show CDR1 as LGHNA and CDR2 as YSLEER.

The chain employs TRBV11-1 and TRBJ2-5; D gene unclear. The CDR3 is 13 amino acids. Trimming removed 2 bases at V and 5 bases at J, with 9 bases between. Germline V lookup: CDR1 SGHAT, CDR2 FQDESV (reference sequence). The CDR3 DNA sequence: TGTGCCAGCAGCTTATGGCAGAAGGAGACCCAGTACTTC. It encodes CASSLWQKETQYF.

The CDR3 region has the DNA TGTGCCTGGAGGACAACCTGGGACACCATATATTTT. It encodes CAWRTTWDTIYF. The chain has TRBV30 and TRBJ1-3; D gene uncertain. The CDR3 consists of 12 residues. V dropped 3 bases and J dropped 8 bases, with 11 bases sitting between them. Germline V CDR1 and CDR2: GTSNPN, SVGIG (reference sequence).

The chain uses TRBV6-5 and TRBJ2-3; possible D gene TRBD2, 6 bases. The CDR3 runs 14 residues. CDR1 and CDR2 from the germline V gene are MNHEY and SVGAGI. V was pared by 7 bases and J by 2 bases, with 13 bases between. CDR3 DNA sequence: TGTGCCAGCACCCCCGGGACTCACACAGATACGCAGTATTTT. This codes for CASTPGTHTDTQYF.